This passage covers 11 T cell receptor beta chains from one sample sequenced in a study of cytomegalovirus exposure and HLA in healthy donors. The PCR made use of 60 Vbeta and 13 Jbeta primers. Data came from immunoSEQ multiplex PCR; TCRdb stores just in-frame clones and leaves some out. The sample holds roughly 200,000 clones, 83% seen once. The material sequenced was PBMCs. These receptors all come from a man aged 40-50 years in good health and CMV-seropositive.

The chain combines TRBV7-9 with TRBJ2-1, with D possibly TRBD1 on 5 matching bases. CDR1 and CDR2 (germline): SEHNR, FQNEAQ (reference sequence). The V end was cut by 5 bases, the J end by 9 bases, with 11 bases between. The CDR3 is 12 residues long. The CDR3 DNA sequence: TGTGCCAGCAGCCCCGCAAGGGGTGAGCAGTTCTTC. Translating it yields CASSPARGEQFF.

The V and J genes are TRBV9 and TRBJ2-5, with a tentative D call TRBD1 (5 bases). CDR3 length: 16 amino acids. Germline lookup yields CDR1 SGDLS and CDR2 YYNGEE. V lost 0 bases, J lost 2 bases, and 14 bases lay in between. CDR3 sequence (DNA): TGTGCCAGCAGCGTAGGGACACTTATCACGCAAGAGACCCAGTACTTC. It encodes CASSVGTLITQETQYF.

This clone was seen just once. The chain carries TRBV11-2 and TRBJ2-5; a weak D match, TRBD2 (5 bases). Trimming removed 5 bases at V and 2 bases at J, with 9 bases between. Germline V gene data show CDR1 as SGHAT and CDR2 as FQNNGV. The CDR3 extends over 13 amino acids. The DNA of the CDR3 is TGTGCCAGCAGCCTCGGCGGGCAAGAGACCCAGTACTTC. Translating it yields CASSLGGQETQYF.

This CDR3 is CASSQRTGRGTEAFF. CDR3 in DNA: TGTGCCAGCAGCCAGAGGACAGGGCGAGGCACTGAAGCTTTCTTT. The chain employs TRBV14 and TRBJ1-1; 8 bases line up with TRBD1. J was trimmed by 4 bases and V by 3 bases; bases with no gene match: 7. The CDR3 extends over 15 amino acids. From germline, CDR1 is SGHDN and CDR2 FVKESK.

The J gene is TRBJ2-1, the V gene TRBV19, with TRBD1 identical over 10 bases. The germline V gene encodes CDR1 LNHDA and CDR2 SQIVND (reference sequence). The CDR3 sequence is 14 residues long. The V and J ends lost 5 bases and 7 bases, in that order; junction bases with no gene match: 5. The DNA for the CDR3 is TGTGCCAGTAGTCCCGGACAGGGGGTGAATGAGCAGTTCTTC. Translation: CASSPGQGVNEQFF. Full variable domain (missing parts from reference TRBV19 and TRBJ2-1): DGGITQSPKYLFRKEGQNVTLSCEQNLNHDAMYWYRQDPGQGLRLIYYSQIVNDFQKGDIAEGYSVSREKKESFPLTVTSAQKNPTAFYLCASSPGQGVNEQFFGPGTRLTVL.

Here the CDR3 reads CASSSRTGSFGNQPQHF. The CDR3 DNA reads TGTGCCAGCAGCTCTCGGACAGGGTCGTTCGGCAATCAGCCCCAGCATTTT. This rearrangement joins TRBV7-2 to TRBJ1-5; the match to TRBD1 covers 8 bases. This CDR3 contains 17 residues. Germline V gene data show CDR1 as SGHTA and CDR2 as FQGNSA. J lost 2 bases, V lost 4 bases, and 10 bases had no gene match. Supplemented by reference TRBV7-2 and TRBJ1-5, the full variable domain reads GAGVSQSPSNKVTEKGKDVELRCDPISGHTALYWYRQSLGQGLEFLIYFQGNSAPDKSGLPSDRFSAERTGGSVSTLTIQRTQQEDSAVYLCASSSRTGSFGNQPQHFGDGTRLSIL.

This chain connects TRBV18 to TRBJ1-1; the D is unclear. The V and J ends lost 3 bases and 4 bases respectively, with 15 bases between them. Per the germline V gene, CDR1 is KGHSH and CDR2 is LQKENI. This CDR3 comprises 15 residues. DNA of the CDR3: TGTGCCAGCTCACCTCCGACTGCCCTCGGCACTGAAGCTTTCTTT. The encoded protein is CASSPPTALGTEAFF.

In its sample, this clone was seen a few times. V gene TRBV5-1 combines with J gene TRBJ2-3; D call uncertain. Trimming pared 4 bases from V and 0 bases from J, leaving 9 bases between. CDR1 is SGHRS, CDR2 YFSETQ, per germline. There are 14 residues in the CDR3. This CDR3 is CASSGQSSTDTQYF. Here the CDR3 DNA reads TGCGCCAGCAGCGGGCAGAGTAGCACAGATACGCAGTATTTT.

V is TRBV19 and J is TRBJ1-5, with 8 bases lining up with TRBD1. With 7 bases clipped from V and 0 bases from J, the junction kept 2 bases outside the gene matches. In germline, CDR1 is LNHDA, CDR2 SQIVND (reference sequence). The CDR3 runs to 14 residues. The CDR3 DNA reads TGTGCCAGTATACAGGGGGGTAGCAATCAGCCCCAGCATTTT. Protein: CASIQGGSNQPQHF.

This clone was observed a few times. The V and J genes are TRBV7-6 and TRBJ2-1; D call uncertain. CDR1 and CDR2 from the germline V gene are SGHVS and FNYEAQ. V shed 5 bases and J shed 4 bases, with 9 bases lying between them. This CDR3 is built from 13 residues. The CDR3 DNA is TGTGCCAGCAGCCCTCCTTTATACAATGAGCAGTTCTTC. This encodes CASSPPLYNEQFF.

This clone was found a few times. The rearrangement uses TRBV5-4 and TRBJ2-5; TRBD2 aligns across 9 bases. The CDR3 has 16 residues. CDR1 is SGHNT and CDR2 is YYREEE in the germline V gene (reference sequence). Trimming removed 3 bases from V and 5 bases from J; junction bases left unmatched: 11. CDR3: CASSSASGMAGETQYF. DNA for the CDR3: TGTGCCAGCAGCTCCGCTAGCGGGATGGCGGGGGAGACCCAGTACTTC.